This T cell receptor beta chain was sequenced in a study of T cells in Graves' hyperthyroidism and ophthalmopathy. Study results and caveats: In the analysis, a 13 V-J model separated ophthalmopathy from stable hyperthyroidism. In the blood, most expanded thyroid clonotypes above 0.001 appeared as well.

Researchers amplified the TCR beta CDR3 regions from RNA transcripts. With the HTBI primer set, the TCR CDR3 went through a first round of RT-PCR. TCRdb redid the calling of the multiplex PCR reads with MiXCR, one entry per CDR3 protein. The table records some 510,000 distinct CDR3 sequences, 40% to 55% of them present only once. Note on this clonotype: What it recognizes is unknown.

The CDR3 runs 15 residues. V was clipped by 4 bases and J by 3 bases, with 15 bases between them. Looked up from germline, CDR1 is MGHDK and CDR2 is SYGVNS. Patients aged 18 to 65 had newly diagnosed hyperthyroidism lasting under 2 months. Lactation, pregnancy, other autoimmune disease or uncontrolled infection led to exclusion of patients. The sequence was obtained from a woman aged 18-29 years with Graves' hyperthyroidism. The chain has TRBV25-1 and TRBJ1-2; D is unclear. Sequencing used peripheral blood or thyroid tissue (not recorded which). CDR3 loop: CASSAAETYDYGYTF. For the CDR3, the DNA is TGTGCCAGCAGTGCGGCGGAGACGTATGACTATGGCTACACCTTC.